A selection of T cell receptor beta chains follows, all from one sample in a study of blood T cells in healthy people across ages. TCRdb redid the calling of the 5' RACE reads with MiXCR, one entry per CDR3 protein. Among 790,000 or so distinct CDR3 sequences listed, 46% were seen once. Material: blood. Receptors originate from a man older than 75 in good health. The conserved cysteine and the conserved F or W are not part of the CDR3 here. Clone size is stated in some rows and not others, as once, few, many or a class when expanded.

>TRBV28|12|TRBJ2-7|few
ASSPPRGWYEQY
>TRBV5-8|12|TRBJ1-4|.
ASSLTGVNEKLF
>TRBV5-6|10|TRBJ2-3|few
ASSFYTDTQY
>TRBV20-1|11|TRBJ2-5|.
SANPGLPREQY
>TRBV11-2|13|TRBJ2-4|.
ASSPAVLAKNIQY
>TRBV5-5|13|TRBJ1-4|few
ASSSTGPPNEKLF
>TRBV11-2|17|TRBJ2-6|many
ASSPRFTGAFPGANVLT
>TRBV5-1|12|TRBJ2-7|few
ASSVGGSGNEQY
>TRBV3-1|13|TRBJ2-7|.
ASSPPPGTSYEQY
>TRBV20-1|9|TRBJ2-1|.
SNESYNEQF
>TRBV11-2|13|TRBJ2-1|.
ASSLSGSKYNEQF
>TRBV20-1|16|TRBJ2-7|few
SARDPTPTGGLGYEQY
>TRBV12-3/TRBV12-4|10|TRBJ2-1|.
AIGTDRGEQF
>TRBV10-3|12|.|.
AISAVTDFYEQY
>TRBV7-3|13|TRBJ2-7|many
ASSPGTSGQYEQY
>TRBV12-3/TRBV12-4|15|TRBJ2-1|many
ASSLAPYKARGNEQF
>TRBV6-5|14|.|.
ASSLGASGGTNEQY
>TRBV29-1|12|TRBJ2-7|many
SVDTGARGYEQY
>TRBV30|11|TRBJ2-4|few
AWSVRGLNIQY
>TRBV4-2|13|TRBJ2-4|few
ASSPSGGAKNIQY
>TRBV7-2|12|TRBJ2-5|.
ASSLDHREETQY
>TRBV12-3/TRBV12-4|15|TRBJ1-2|.
ASSLRILSGRELGYT
>TRBV10-2|12|TRBJ2-2|.
ATGPQGFGGELF
>TRBV12-3/TRBV12-4|12|TRBJ2-7|few
ASRDLAGAYEQY
>TRBV6-4|12|TRBJ2-2|.
ASRLAENTGELF
>TRBV30|11|TRBJ2-7|.
AWSMDTTYEQY
>TRBV15|12|TRBJ2-4|.
ATSRQVAKNIQY
>TRBV7-2|12|TRBJ2-3|.
ASSKDRGLDTQY
>TRBV12-3/TRBV12-4|15|TRBJ2-1|.
ASSWGLAGGPYNEQF
>TRBV6-2/TRBV6-3|12|TRBJ2-1|.
ASSYSRRSNEQF
>TRBV20-1|13|TRBJ1-5|few
SASETGDSNQPQH
>TRBV6-6|10|TRBJ2-1|few
ASSDRYNEQF
>TRBV30|16|TRBJ2-3|.
AWSVGLAGRPYTDTQY
>TRBV28|11|TRBJ2-7|many
ALRGASSYEQY
>TRBV20-1|12|TRBJ2-7|.
SAKQGISSYEQY
>TRBV5-6|13|TRBJ2-4|.
AGSYPDREDNIQY
>TRBV6-6|12|.|few
ALRDAGGYNEQY
>TRBV29-1|15|.|few
SVDGVVSGSLAETQY
>TRBV20-1|16|TRBJ2-7|few
SARDTTGTSGSGYEQY
>TRBV28|13|TRBJ2-1|.
ASSLMGGGHNEQF
>TRBV28|13|TRBJ2-1|once
ASSKDRVLGNEQF
>TRBV10-3|10|TRBJ2-7|few
AISDRGGEQY
>TRBV27|13|TRBJ2-3|.
ASKEVASSADTQY
>TRBV29-1|14|TRBJ2-3|few
SAVKWGAHSTDTQY
>TRBV27|12|TRBJ2-3|.
TSSSAGSADTQY
>TRBV20-1|12|TRBJ2-3|.
SANGQGKSDTQY
>TRBV12-3/TRBV12-4|12|TRBJ2-7|few
ASSPLRPIYEQY
>TRBV5-1|12|TRBJ1-1|.
ASSLGARDTEAF
>TRBV3-1|13|TRBJ2-5|few
ASSPLPANGETQY
>TRBV6-5|11|TRBJ2-7|once
ASSYRPSYEQY
>TRBV20-1|12|TRBJ1-1|few
SATPDGGITEAF
>TRBV6-1|11|TRBJ2-7|.
ASRALTAYEQY
>TRBV9|15|TRBJ2-3|.
ASSVDMEGASVGTQY
>TRBV12-3/TRBV12-4|11|TRBJ2-3|few
ASSFGSFYTQY
>TRBV29-1|10|TRBJ2-5|few
SVEGGGETQY
>TRBV7-9|14|TRBJ2-1|.
ASSRWVSEAYNEQF
>TRBV29-1|9|TRBJ2-5|.
SVVFQDTAY
>TRBV29-1|12|TRBJ2-7|few
SVEDRRGGYEQY